This TCR beta chain was sequenced during a study of cytomegalovirus exposure and HLA in healthy donors. Study-level points and caveats: An analysis done earlier found most TCR beta V segments productive about 90% or about 30% of the time.

The CDR3 loop spans 14 amino acids. V lost 6 bases and J 3 bases, leaving 12 bases between the germline ends. From germline, CDR1 is MNHEY and CDR2 SVGAGI. Amplification used 60 Vbeta primers and 13 Jbeta primers. Data came from immunoSEQ multiplex PCR; TCRdb stores just in-frame clones and leaves some out. Seen here are roughly 100,000 clones, 65% to 80% observed once, and the top ten hold approximately 10%. Comment on this clone: Its target is not known.

The sample comprised PBMCs. This clonotype was obtained from a woman aged 18-29 years in good health and CMV-seropositive. The chain employs TRBV6-5 and TRBJ2-1; TRBD1 is a possible D gene (6 bases). CDR3 sequence reads: CASRNTGLYNEQFF. CDR3 nucleotides: TGTGCCAGCAGAAATACAGGGCTCTACAATGAGCAGTTCTTC.